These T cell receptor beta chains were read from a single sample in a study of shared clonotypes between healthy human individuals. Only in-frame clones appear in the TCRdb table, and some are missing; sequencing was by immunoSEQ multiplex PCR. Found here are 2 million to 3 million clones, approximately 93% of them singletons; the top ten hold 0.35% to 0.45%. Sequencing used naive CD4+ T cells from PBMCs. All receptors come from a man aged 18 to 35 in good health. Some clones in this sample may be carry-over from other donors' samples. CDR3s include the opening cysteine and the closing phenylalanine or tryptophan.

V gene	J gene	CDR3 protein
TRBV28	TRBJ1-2	CASAWSGTAKGYTF
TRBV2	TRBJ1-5	CASSDESNQPQHF
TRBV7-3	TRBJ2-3	CASSPSGPLTDTQYF
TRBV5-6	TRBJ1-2	CASSLGTAGPGYTF
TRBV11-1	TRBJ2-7	CASSFGVYRGGHTYEQYF
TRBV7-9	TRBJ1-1	CASSTTGGTEAFF
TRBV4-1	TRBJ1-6	CASSLTGTINSPLHF
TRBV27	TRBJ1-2	CASSLTAPLGGYTF
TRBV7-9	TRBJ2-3	CASSPTGGSTDTQYF
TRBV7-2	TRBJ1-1	CASPPPGTLLEGAFF
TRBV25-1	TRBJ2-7	CASSGYTDEQYF
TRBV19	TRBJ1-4	CASTFLTGGNEKLFF
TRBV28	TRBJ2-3	CASSTTSGATDTQYF
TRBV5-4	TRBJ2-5	CASSPIAGGETQYF
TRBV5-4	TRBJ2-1	CASSADNEQFF
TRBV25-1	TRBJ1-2	CASSGVGRDYGYTF
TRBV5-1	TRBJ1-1	CASSWVTGLMNTEAFF
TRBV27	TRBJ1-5	CASSFSTGTGGFLFIGNQPQHF
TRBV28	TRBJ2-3	CASRSQGAPADTQYF
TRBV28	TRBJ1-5	CATGYSAQPQHF
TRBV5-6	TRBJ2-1	CASSLGQGGIYNEQFF
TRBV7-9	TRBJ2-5	CASSSFPSGSQETQYF
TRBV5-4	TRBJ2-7	CASSLDRGGYEQYF
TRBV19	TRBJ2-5	CASRQQAGETQYF
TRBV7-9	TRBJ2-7	CASRDRNTYEQYF
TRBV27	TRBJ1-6	CASSIYRDLVVGSYNSPLHF
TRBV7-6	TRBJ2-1	CASSSRTSGNEQFF
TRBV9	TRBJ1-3	CASSVGGPGGNTIYF
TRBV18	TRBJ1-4	CASSRISATTLNEKLFF
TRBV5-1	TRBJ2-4	CASRQTSGWAKNIQYF
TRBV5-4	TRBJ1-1	CASSLKTGATEAFF
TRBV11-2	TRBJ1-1	CASSLEIWGTEAFF
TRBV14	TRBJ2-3	CASSPQPYDTQYF
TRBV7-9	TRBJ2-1	CASRPNSNGGGFF
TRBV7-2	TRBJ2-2	CASSLGPGELFF
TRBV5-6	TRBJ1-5	CASSLQGGQPQHF
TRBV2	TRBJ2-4	CASRASRVVQYF
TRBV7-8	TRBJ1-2	CASSPQGHYGYTF
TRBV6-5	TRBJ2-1	CASSPPGTGGHEQFF
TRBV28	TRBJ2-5	CASRGLADRGETQYF